This paragraph reports one T cell receptor beta chain. RNA totalling roughly 0.45 to 1 ug underwent reverse transcription with random hexamers. TCRdb itself ran the immunoSEQ multiplex PCR reads through MiXCR, one entry per CDR3 protein. This table has roughly 130,000 distinct CDR3 sequences, about 95% appearing once. Per germline, CDR1 SGHRS and CDR2 YFSETQ. The ends lost 7 bases at V and 6 bases at J; junction bases unmatched: 0. The CDR3 extends over 11 amino acids. Isolation of CD8+ and CD4+ T cells was performed negatively, whereas enrichment of TEMRA cells was done by FACS. These data belong to a study of CD8 T cells in Susac syndrome.

The sample comprised CD4+ T cells from PBMCs. The gene calls are TRBV5-1 and TRBJ2-1; 8 nucleotides line up with TRBD2. This clonotype was obtained from a human donor with multiple sclerosis. The CDR3 is CASGLANEQFF. The CDR3 coding sequence is TGCGCCAGCGGACTAGCCAATGAGCAGTTCTTC.